The next 8 T cell receptor beta chains were all read from a single sample in a study of identical twins. TCRdb processed the 5' RACE reads anew with MiXCR; each CDR3 protein has one entry. Of 350,000 to 600,000 distinct CDR3 sequences listed, 11% to 15% were seen once; the top ten hold 0.5% to 0.65%. These same data were also listed under a study on yellow fever vaccine responses in identical twins.

The sample was CD4+ T cells sorted from blood. These receptor sequences come from a young woman in good health.

This chain connects TRBV5-1 to TRBJ2-1, with 10 bases fitting TRBD2. Germline trimming cut 0 bases from V and 0 bases from J; bases unmatched to any gene: 6. Germline loops: CDR1 SGHRS, CDR2 YFSETQ. This CDR3 contains 18 residues. Here the CDR3 reads CASSLGPAGGPSYNEQFF. The CDR3 DNA sequence: TGCGCCAGCAGCTTGGGCCCAGCGGGGGGGCCCTCCTACAATGAGCAGTTCTTC.

A few counts support this clonotype. The chain links TRBV24-1 to TRBJ1-6; D remains unclear. This CDR3 region has 12 residues. Looked up from germline, CDR1 is KGHDR and CDR2 is SFDVKD. Trimming shortened V by 5 bases and J by 7 bases, and 5 bases separated the two germline ends. As DNA, the CDR3 is TGTGCCACCAGTGCTGGGAATTCACCCCTCCACTTT. This gives the protein CATSAGNSPLHF.

This clonotype was seen only a few times. The V and J genes are TRBV28 and TRBJ1-1, with a weak D call TRBD1 (6 bases). V lost 1 base to trimming and J lost 0 bases, with 12 bases between them. The CDR3 runs to 16 residues. The germline V gene encodes CDR1 MDHEN and CDR2 SYDVKM. Here the CDR3 reads CASSLLSQGMNTEAFF. Written as DNA, the CDR3 is TGTGCCAGCAGTTTATTGTCGCAGGGGATGAACACTGAAGCTTTCTTT.

J is TRBJ2-4 and V is TRBV7-2; D possibly corresponds to TRBD2 (6 bases). V lost 1 base and J lost 8, with 12 bases in between. CDR1 and CDR2 from the germline V gene are SGHTA and FQGNSA. The CDR3 length is 14 residues. This chain's CDR3 is CASSLEEGPYIQYF. The DNA of the CDR3 is TGTGCCAGCAGCTTAGAGGAGGGGCCGTACATTCAGTACTTC. Full variable domain (missing parts from reference TRBV7-2 and TRBJ2-4): GAGVSQSPSNKVTEKGKDVELRCDPISGHTALYWYRQSLGQGLEFLIYFQGNSAPDKSGLPSDRFSAERTGGSVSTLTIQRTQQEDSAVYLCASSLEEGPYIQYFGAGTRLSVL.

This clonotype was observed a few times. This chain uses TRBV10-3 with TRBJ2-3; D gene ambiguous. Trimming pared 8 bases from V and 4 bases from J, leaving 10 bases between. The germline CDR1 and CDR2 sequences are ENHRY and SYGVKD. The CDR3 extends over 12 amino acids. CDR3 coding DNA: TGTGCCATCTCGGCCCAGGCAGATACGCAGTATTTT. Translation gives CAISAQADTQYF.

This clonotype was seen more than once but under ten times. V is TRBV28 and J is TRBJ2-5; 8 bases line up with TRBD1. The CDR3 length is 14 residues. Germline trimming cut 7 bases from V and 3 bases from J; bases unmatched to any gene: 7. Germline V gene data show CDR1 as MDHEN and CDR2 as SYDVKM. The CDR3 loop reads CASNPRTGKETQYF. The CDR3 region has the DNA TGTGCCAGCAATCCCAGGACAGGGAAAGAGACCCAGTACTTC. The entire variable domain, with the rest obtained from reference TRBV28 and TRBJ2-5, is as follows: DVKVTQSSRYLVKRTGEKVFLECVQDMDHENMFWYRQDPGLGLRLIYFSYDVKMKEKGDIPEGYSVSREKKERFSLILESASTNQTSMYLCASNPRTGKETQYFGPGTRLLVL.

This clonotype was found a few times. The chain carries TRBV20-1 and TRBJ2-3; 8 positions match TRBD2. Germline V lookup: CDR1 DFQATT, CDR2 SNEGSKA (reference sequence). The CDR3 length is 15 residues. Trimming removed 3 bases from V and 1 base from J; junction bases left unmatched: 6. The CDR3 protein is CSASGRAYGTDTQYF. The CDR3 nucleotides read TGCAGTGCTAGCGGGAGGGCCTATGGCACAGATACGCAGTATTTT.

There are a few counts of this clonotype. The V call is TRBV25-1, the J call TRBJ2-7; D not resolved. From germline, CDR1 is MGHDK and CDR2 SYGVNS. Trimming took 3 bases from V and 3 from J, leaving 9 bases between them. The CDR3 is 13 residues long. The CDR3 DNA sequence: TGTGCCAGCAGTGAGGTTCTTGACTACGAGCAGTACTTC. Translating it yields CASSEVLDYEQYF.